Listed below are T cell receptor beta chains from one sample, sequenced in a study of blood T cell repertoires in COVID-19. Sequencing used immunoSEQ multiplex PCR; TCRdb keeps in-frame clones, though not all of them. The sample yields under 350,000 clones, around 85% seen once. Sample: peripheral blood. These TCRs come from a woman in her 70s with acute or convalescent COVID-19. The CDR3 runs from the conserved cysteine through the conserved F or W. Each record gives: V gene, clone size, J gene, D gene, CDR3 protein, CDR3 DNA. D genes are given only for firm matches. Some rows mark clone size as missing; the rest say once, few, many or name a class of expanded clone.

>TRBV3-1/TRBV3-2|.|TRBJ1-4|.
CASSQRGIEKLFF
TGTGCCAGCAGCCAAAGGGGGATTGAAAAACTGTTTTTT
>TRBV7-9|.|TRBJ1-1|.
CASSLGEGAYTEAFF
TGTGCCAGCAGCTTGGGCGAGGGCGCGTACACTGAAGCTTTCTTT
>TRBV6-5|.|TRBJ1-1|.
CASSYSGRRAFF
TGTGCCAGCAGTTACTCGGGCAGGAGGGCTTTCTTT
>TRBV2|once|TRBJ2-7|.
CASSPISYEQYF
TGTGCCAGCAGTCCTATCTCCTACGAGCAGTACTTC
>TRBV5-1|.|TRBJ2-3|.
CASSLDPQLAQYF
TGCGCCAGCAGCTTGGACCCCCAGTTGGCGCAGTATTTT
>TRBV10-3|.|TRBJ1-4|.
CAIRGVDEKLFF
TGTGCCATCCGGGGGGTCGATGAAAAACTGTTTTTT
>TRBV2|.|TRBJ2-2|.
CASSVARTGELFF
TGTGCCAGCAGTGTGGCACGCACCGGGGAGCTGTTTTTT
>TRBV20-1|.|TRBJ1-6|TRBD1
CSATDTGATSYNSPLHF
TGCAGTGCTACTGATACAGGGGCCACCTCCTATAATTCACCCCTCCACTTT
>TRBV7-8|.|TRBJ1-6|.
CASAGQPNSPLHF
TGTGCCAGCGCCGGACAGCCAAATTCACCCCTCCACTTT
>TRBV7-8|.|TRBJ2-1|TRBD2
CASSLGTSGVNEQFF
TGTGCCAGCAGCTTAGGTACTAGCGGGGTAAATGAGCAGTTCTTC
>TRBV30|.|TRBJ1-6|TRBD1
CAWSVRPGTASPLHF
TGTGCCTGGAGTGTACGACCCGGGACAGCTTCACCCCTCCACTTT
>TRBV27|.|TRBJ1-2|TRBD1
CASSTLSKGQDDGYTF
TGTGCCAGCAGTACTCTATCCAAGGGACAGGATGATGGCTACACCTTC
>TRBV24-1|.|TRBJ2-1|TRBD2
CATVEGGAPTYNEQFF
TGTGCCACCGTGGAGGGAGGGGCCCCTACCTACAATGAGCAGTTCTTC
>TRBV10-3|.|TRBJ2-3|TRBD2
CAISEGLSSGSTDTQYF
TGTGCCATCAGTGAGGGGTTGTCTAGCGGGAGCACAGATACGCAGTATTTT
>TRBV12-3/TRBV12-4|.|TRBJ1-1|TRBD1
CASSSDRGKTAFF
TGTGCCAGCAGTTCGGACAGGGGGAAGACAGCTTTCTTT
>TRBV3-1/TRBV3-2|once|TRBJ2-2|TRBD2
CASSTTSGVNTGELFF
TGTGCCAGCAGCACGACTAGCGGGGTGAACACCGGGGAGCTGTTTTTT
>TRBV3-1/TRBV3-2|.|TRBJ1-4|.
CASSQDLGATNEKLFF
TGTGCCAGCAGCCAAGATCTAGGTGCAACTAATGAAAAACTGTTTTTT
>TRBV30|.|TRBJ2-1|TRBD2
CAWRNSGGASEQFF
TGTGCCTGGAGAAACAGCGGGGGGGCTAGTGAGCAGTTCTTC
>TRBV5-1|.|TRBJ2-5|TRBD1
CASSLAQGAGETQYF
TGCGCCAGCAGCTTAGCACAGGGGGCAGGAGAGACCCAGTACTTC
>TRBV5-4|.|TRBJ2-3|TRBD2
CASSLGRGASTDTQYF
TGTGCCAGCAGCTTGGGGCGGGGGGCTAGCACAGATACGCAGTATTTT
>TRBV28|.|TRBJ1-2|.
CASSLRAGGYTF
TGTGCCAGCAGTTTGAGGGCGGGTGGCTACACCTTC
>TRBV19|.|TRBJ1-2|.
CASSIATAYGYTF
TGTGCCAGTAGTATAGCGACAGCCTATGGCTACACCTTC
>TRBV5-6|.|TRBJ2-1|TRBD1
CASSSTGGNEQFF
TGTGCCAGCAGCTCGACAGGGGGCAATGAGCAGTTCTTC
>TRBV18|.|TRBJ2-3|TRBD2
CASSPLAGVGTDTQYF
TGTGCCAGCTCACCCTTAGCGGGGGTCGGTACAGATACGCAGTATTTT
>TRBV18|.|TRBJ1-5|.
CASSPYERTIHQPQHF
TGTGCCAGCTCACCCTACGAGCGCACCATCCATCAGCCCCAGCATTTT
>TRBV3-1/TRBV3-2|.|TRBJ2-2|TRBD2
CASSLGGGGATGELFF
TGTGCCAGCAGCCTAGGAGGCGGGGGGGCCACCGGGGAGCTGTTTTTT
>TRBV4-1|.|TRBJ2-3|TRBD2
CASSQDRASGGTLTDTQYF
TGCGCCAGCAGCCAAGATCGGGCTAGCGGGGGGACCCTCACAGATACGCAGTATTTT
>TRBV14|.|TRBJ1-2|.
CASGDNFGYGYTF
TGTGCCAGCGGGGACAACTTCGGGTATGGCTACACCTTC
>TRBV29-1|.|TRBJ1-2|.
CSVEDPSRGYGYTF
TGCAGCGTTGAAGATCCGTCCAGGGGCTATGGCTACACCTTC
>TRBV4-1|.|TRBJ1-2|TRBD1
CASSQVRQGAGSYGYTF
TGCGCCAGCAGCCAAGTTAGGCAGGGGGCAGGCAGCTATGGCTACACCTTC
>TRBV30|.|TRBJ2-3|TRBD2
CAWSMNGGADTQYF
TGTGCCTGGAGTATGAACGGGGGGGCAGATACGCAGTATTTT
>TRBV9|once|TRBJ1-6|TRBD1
CASSETGSYNSPLHF
TGTGCCAGCAGCGAGACAGGGTCCTATAATTCACCCCTCCACTTT
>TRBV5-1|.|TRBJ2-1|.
CASSLSGNEQFF
TGCGCCAGCAGCTTGTCAGGGAATGAGCAGTTCTTC
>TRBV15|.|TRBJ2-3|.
CATSDLQGTDTQYF
TGTGCCACCAGCGACTTGCAGGGTACGGATACGCAGTATTTT
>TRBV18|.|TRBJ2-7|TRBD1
CASSRGTGGYEQYF
TGTGCCAGCTCACGTGGGACAGGGGGCTACGAGCAGTACTTC
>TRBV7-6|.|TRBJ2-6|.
CASSASLVGVLTF
TGTGCCAGCAGCGCTAGTCTGGTCGGCGTCCTGACTTTC
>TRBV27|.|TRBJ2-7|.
CASSRYSGGTYEQYF
TGTGCCAGCAGTCGTTACTCGGGGGGCACCTACGAGCAGTACTTC
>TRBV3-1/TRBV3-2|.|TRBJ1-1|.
CASSFSRGTEAFF
TGTGCCAGCAGCTTCTCACGGGGCACTGAAGCTTTCTTT
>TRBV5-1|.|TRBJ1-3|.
CASSLVSAGVGNTIYF
TGCGCCAGCAGCTTGGTATCCGCGGGGGTCGGAAACACCATATATTTT
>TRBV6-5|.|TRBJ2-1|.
CASSSLNEQFF
TGTGCCAGCAGTTCTTTGAATGAGCAGTTCTTC
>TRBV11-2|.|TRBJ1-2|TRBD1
CASSLVGQGSGYTF
TGTGCCAGCAGCTTAGTGGGACAGGGATCTGGCTACACCTTC
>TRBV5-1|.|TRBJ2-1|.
CASSLAGAEQFF
TGCGCCAGCAGCTTGGCCGGAGCTGAGCAGTTCTTC
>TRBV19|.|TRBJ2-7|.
CASSIGLHYEQYF
TGTGCCAGTAGTATAGGTTTACACTACGAGCAGTACTTC
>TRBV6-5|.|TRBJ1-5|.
CASSYSPAGNQPQHF
TGTGCCAGCAGTTACTCACCTGCAGGCAATCAGCCCCAGCATTTT
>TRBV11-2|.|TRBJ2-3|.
CASSLTVATYTQYF
TGTGCCAGCAGCTTAACAGTTGCCACGTATACGCAGTATTTT
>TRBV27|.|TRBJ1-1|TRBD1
CASRFRGQRTEAFF
TGTGCCAGCAGATTTAGGGGGCAGAGAACTGAAGCTTTCTTT
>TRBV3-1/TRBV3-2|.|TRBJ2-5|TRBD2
CASSQVHMGGGAKETQYF
TGTGCCAGCAGCCAAGTACATATGGGCGGGGGGGCGAAAGAGACCCAGTACTTC
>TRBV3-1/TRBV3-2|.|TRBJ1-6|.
CASSPIPVLNSPLHF
TGTGCCAGCAGCCCTATCCCGGTGCTTAATTCACCCCTCCACTTT
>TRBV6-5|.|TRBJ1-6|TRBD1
CASSSSGTDNSPLHF
TGTGCCAGCAGTTCGTCCGGGACAGATAATTCACCCCTCCACTTT
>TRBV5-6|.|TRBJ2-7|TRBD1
CASSLTGGKNEQYF
TGTGCCAGCAGCTTGACAGGGGGCAAAAACGAGCAGTACTTC
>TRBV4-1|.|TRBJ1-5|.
CASSQGQPNQPQHF
TGCGCCAGCAGCCAAGGACAGCCCAATCAGCCCCAGCATTTT
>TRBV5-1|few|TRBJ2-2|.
CASQSRGLVFF
TGCGCCAGCCAATCAAGGGGTTTGGTGTTTTTT
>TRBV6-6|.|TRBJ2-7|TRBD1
CASTLTGNPHEQYF
TGTGCCAGCACCCTGACAGGGAATCCCCACGAGCAGTACTTC
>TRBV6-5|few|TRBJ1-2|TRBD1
CATLRGTANYGYTF
TGTGCCACGCTCCGGGGGACAGCCAACTATGGCTACACCTTC
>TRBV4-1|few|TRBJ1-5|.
CASSPLSRNQPQHF
TGCGCCAGCAGCCCCCTTTCCAGGAATCAGCCCCAGCATTTT